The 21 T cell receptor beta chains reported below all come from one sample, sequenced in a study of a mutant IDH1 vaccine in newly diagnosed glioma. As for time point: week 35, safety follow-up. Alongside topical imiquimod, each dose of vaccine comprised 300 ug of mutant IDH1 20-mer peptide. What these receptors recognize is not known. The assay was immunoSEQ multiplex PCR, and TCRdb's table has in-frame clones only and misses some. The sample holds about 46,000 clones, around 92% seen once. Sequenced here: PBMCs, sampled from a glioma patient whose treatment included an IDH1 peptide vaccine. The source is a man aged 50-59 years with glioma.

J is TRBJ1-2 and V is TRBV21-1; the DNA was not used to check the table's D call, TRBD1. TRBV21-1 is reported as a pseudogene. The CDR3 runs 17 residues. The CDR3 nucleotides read TGTGCCAGCAGCCCTAACTCAGGCCCCCAGGGGCGCTATGGCTACACCTTC. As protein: CASSPNSGPQGRYGYTF.

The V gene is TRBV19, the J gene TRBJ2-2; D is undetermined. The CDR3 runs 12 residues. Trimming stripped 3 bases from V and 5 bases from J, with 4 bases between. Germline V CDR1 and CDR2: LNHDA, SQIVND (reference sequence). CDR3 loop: CASSMETGELFF. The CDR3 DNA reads TGTGCCAGTAGTATGGAGACCGGGGAGCTGTTTTTT.

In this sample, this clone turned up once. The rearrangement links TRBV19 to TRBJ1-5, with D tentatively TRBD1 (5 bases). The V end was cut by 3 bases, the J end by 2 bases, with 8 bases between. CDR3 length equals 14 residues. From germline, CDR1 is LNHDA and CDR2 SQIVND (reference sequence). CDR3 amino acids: CASSILRGNQPQHF. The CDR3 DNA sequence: TGTGCCAGTAGTATTCTCAGGGGCAATCAGCCCCAGCATTTT.

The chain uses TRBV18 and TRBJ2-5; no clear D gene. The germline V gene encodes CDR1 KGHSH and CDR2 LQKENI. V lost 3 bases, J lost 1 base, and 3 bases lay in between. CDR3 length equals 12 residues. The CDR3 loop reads CASSPLQETQYF. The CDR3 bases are TGTGCCAGCTCACCGCTCCAAGAGACCCAGTACTTC.

CDR3 DNA sequence: TGTGCCAGCAGCGTAGACGGAGCTAACTATGGCTACACCTTC. It is translated as CASSVDGANYGYTF. V gene TRBV5-5 combines with J gene TRBJ1-2; no reliable D call. V was clipped by 4 bases and J by 0 bases, with 10 bases between them. Germline loops: CDR1 SGHKS, CDR2 YYEKEE (reference sequence). The CDR3 has 14 residues.

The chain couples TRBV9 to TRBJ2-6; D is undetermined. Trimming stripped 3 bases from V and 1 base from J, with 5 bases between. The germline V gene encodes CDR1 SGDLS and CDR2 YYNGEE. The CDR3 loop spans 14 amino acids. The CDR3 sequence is CASSARSGANVLTF. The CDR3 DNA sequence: TGTGCCAGCAGCGCAAGATCTGGGGCCAACGTCCTGACTTTC.

This CDR3 reads CASSDPSLGLLGYTF. The CDR3 region has the DNA TGTGCCAGCAGTGACCCAAGCCTAGGACTGTTAGGCTACACCTTC. This sequence joins TRBV6-4 and TRBJ1-2; D gene ambiguous. The germline V and J ends were trimmed by 2 bases and 8 bases, with 18 bases remaining between them. Germline assignment: CDR1 MRHNA and CDR2 SNTAGT. CDR3 size: 15 residues.

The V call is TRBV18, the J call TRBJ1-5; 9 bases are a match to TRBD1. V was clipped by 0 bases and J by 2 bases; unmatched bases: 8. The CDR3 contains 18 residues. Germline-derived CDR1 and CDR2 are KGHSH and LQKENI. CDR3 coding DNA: TGTGCCAGCTCACCACCGGGACAGGGTGCCGGTGGCAATCAGCCCCAGCATTTT. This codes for CASSPPGQGAGGNQPQHF.

In nucleotides, the CDR3 is TGTGCCAGCAGCATCACTATGAACACTGAAGCTTTCTTT. The encoded protein is CASSITMNTEAFF. The genes are TRBV9 and TRBJ1-1; D not resolved. The CDR3 has 13 residues. Germline CDR1 and CDR2: SGDLS and YYNGEE. Trimming shortened V by 4 bases and J by 0 bases, and 7 bases separated the two germline ends.

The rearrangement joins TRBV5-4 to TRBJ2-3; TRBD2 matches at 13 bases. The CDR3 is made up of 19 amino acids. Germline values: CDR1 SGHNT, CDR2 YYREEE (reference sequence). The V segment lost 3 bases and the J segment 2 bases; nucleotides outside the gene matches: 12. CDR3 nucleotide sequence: TGTGCCAGCAGCTCTTCGACGGGACTAGCGGGGAGAACCACAGATACGCAGTATTTT. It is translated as CASSSSTGLAGRTTDTQYF.

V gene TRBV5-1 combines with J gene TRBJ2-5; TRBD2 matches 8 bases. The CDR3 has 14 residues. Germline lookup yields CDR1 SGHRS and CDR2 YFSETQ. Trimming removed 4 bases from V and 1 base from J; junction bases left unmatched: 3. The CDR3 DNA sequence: TGCGCCAGCAGCCCCGGGACTAGCCAAGAGACCCAGTACTTC. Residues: CASSPGTSQETQYF.

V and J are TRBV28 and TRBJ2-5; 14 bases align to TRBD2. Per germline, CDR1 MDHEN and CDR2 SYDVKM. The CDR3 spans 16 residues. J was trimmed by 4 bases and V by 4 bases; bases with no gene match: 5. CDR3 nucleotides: TGTGCCAGCAGTTCCGGGACTAGCGGGAGAGCAGAGACCCAGTACTTC. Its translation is CASSSGTSGRAETQYF. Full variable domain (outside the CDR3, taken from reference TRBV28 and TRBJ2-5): DVKVTQSSRYLVKRTGEKVFLECVQDMDHENMFWYRQDPGLGLRLIYFSYDVKMKEKGDIPEGYSVSREKKERFSLILESASTNQTSMYLCASSSGTSGRAETQYFGPGTRLLVL.

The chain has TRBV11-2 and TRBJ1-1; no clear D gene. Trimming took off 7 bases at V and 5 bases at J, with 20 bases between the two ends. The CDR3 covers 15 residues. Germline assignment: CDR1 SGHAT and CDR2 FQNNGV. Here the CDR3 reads CASTLKADSGTEAFF. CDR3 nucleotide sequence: TGTGCCAGCACCCTTAAGGCCGATTCAGGAACTGAAGCTTTCTTT.

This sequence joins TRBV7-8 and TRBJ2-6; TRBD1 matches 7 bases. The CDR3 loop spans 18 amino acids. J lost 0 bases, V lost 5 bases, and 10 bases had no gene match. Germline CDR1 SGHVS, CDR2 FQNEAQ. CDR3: CASSPNGQESSGANVLTF. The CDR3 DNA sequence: TGTGCCAGCAGCCCAAATGGACAGGAGAGCTCTGGGGCCAACGTCCTGACTTTC.

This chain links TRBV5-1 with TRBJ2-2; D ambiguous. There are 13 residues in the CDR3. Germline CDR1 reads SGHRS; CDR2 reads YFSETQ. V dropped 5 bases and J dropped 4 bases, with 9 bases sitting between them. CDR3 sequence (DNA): TGCGCCAGCAGGGCCCCGGGCACCGGGGAGCTGTTTTTT. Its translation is CASRAPGTGELFF.

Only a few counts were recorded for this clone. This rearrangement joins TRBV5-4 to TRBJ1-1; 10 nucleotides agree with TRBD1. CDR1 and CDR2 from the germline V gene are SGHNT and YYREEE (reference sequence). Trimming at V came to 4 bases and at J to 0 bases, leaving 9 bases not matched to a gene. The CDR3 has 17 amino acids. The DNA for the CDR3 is TGTGCCAGCAGCCTGACAGGGGGCATAACTATGAACACTGAAGCTTTCTTT. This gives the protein CASSLTGGITMNTEAFF.

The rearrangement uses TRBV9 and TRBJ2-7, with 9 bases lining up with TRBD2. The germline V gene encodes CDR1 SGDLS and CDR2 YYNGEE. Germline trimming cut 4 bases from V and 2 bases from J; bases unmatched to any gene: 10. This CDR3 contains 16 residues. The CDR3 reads CASSPQPGLAAYEQYF. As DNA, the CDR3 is TGTGCCAGCAGCCCACAACCGGGACTAGCAGCCTACGAGCAGTACTTC. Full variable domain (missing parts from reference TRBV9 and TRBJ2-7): DSGVTQTPKHLITATGQRVTLRCSPRSGDLSVYWYQQSLDQGLQFLIQYYNGEERAKGNILERFSAQQFPDLHSELNLSSLELGDSALYFCASSPQPGLAAYEQYFGPGTRLTVT.

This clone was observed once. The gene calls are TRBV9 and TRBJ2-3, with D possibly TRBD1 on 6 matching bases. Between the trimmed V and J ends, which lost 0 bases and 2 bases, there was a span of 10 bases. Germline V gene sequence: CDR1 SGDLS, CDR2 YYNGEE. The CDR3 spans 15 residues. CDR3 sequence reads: CASSVAGHTTDTQYF. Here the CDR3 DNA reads TGTGCCAGCAGCGTAGCGGGACACACCACAGATACGCAGTATTTT.

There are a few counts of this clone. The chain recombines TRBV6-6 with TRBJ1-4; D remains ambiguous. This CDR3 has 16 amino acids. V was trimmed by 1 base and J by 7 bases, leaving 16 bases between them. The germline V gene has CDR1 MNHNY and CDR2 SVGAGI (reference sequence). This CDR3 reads CASSYYYSEGLEKLFF. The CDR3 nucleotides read TGTGCCAGCAGTTACTATTATTCGGAAGGTCTTGAAAAACTGTTTTTT.

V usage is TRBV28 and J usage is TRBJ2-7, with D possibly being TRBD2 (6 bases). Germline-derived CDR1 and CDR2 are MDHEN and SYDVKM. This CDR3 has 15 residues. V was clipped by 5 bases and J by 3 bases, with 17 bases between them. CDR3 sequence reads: CASSSPGQGLYEQYF. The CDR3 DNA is TGTGCCAGCAGTAGCCCCGGGCAGGGACTCTACGAGCAGTACTTC.

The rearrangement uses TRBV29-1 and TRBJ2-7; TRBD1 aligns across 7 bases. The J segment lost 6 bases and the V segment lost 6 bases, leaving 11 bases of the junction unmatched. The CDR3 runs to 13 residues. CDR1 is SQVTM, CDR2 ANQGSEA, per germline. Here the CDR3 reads CSVATGKLAEQYF. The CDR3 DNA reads TGCAGCGTCGCGACAGGGAAACTTGCCGAGCAGTACTTC.